A selection of T cell receptor beta chains follows, all from one sample in a study of blood T cell repertoires in COVID-19. Assay: immunoSEQ multiplex PCR; the TCRdb copy retains only in-frame clones and omits some. The sample shows 250,000 to 300,000 clones, 80% to 95% of them seen only once. The sample consisted of PBMCs or T cells enriched from blood (not recorded which). The source is a woman between 25 and 40 years old who had recovered from COVID-19. The CDR3 runs from the conserved cysteine through the conserved F or W. A D gene is named only where the DNA matches it firmly. Size is omitted from some rows. Given values are once, few, many or a class for expanded clones.

-	-	TRBV7-8	TRBJ1-1	CASSSRVGTEAFF	TGTGCCAGCAGCTCTAGAGTAGGCACTGAAGCTTTCTTT
TRBD2	-	TRBV28	TRBJ2-5	CASSSGLAGDETQYF	TGTGCCAGCAGTTCGGGACTAGCGGGAGATGAGACCCAGTACTTC
-	-	TRBV19	TRBJ2-7	CASSPSALFSYEQYF	TGTGCCAGTAGTCCTAGCGCCTTATTCTCCTACGAGCAGTACTTC
-	-	TRBV19	TRBJ2-7	CASSQTVESYEQYF	TGTGCCAGTAGTCAGACAGTAGAATCCTACGAGCAGTACTTC
TRBD2	-	TRBV3-1/TRBV3-2	TRBJ2-5	CASSKRTSGQETQYF	TGTGCCAGCAGCAAGCGGACTAGCGGACAAGAGACCCAGTACTTC
TRBD1	few	TRBV7-9	TRBJ1-4	CASSLVLGTDEKLFF	TGTGCCAGCAGCTTAGTTCTAGGGACAGATGAAAAACTGTTTTTT
-	-	TRBV28	TRBJ2-2	CASSLGQNTGELFF	TGTGCCAGCAGCTTGGGACAGAACACCGGGGAGCTGTTTTTT
-	-	TRBV27	TRBJ2-3	CASRFGRQGLASTDTQYF	TGTGCCAGCCGCTTTGGCAGACAAGGACTTGCTAGCACAGATACGCAGTATTTT
TRBD1	-	TRBV18	TRBJ1-1	CASSPSDRAYTEAFF	TGTGCCAGCTCACCATCGGACAGGGCGTACACTGAAGCTTTCTTT
-	-	TRBV7-3	TRBJ2-1	CASSLGRGNYNEQFF	TGTGCCAGCAGCCTAGGCCGCGGGAACTACAATGAGCAGTTCTTC
-	-	TRBV19	TRBJ2-1	CASTTVRGNEQFF	TGTGCCAGCACTACGGTCAGGGGAAATGAGCAGTTCTTC
-	-	TRBV5-4	TRBJ2-1	CASSSNSENEQFF	TGTGCCAGCAGCTCTAATAGTGAAAATGAGCAGTTCTTC
-	many	TRBV7-6	TRBJ2-1	CASSLGGGGASPPFF	TGTGCCAGCAGCTTAGGTGGGGGAGGAGCCAGTCCCCCGTTCTTC
-	once	TRBV27	TRBJ1-4	CASSRLNEKLFF	TGTGCCAGCAGTCGACTTAATGAAAAACTGTTTTTT
-	-	TRBV6-5	TRBJ1-5	CASSYVFGRFWSQHF	TGTGCCAGCAGTTACGTCTTTGGGAGGTTTTGGTCCCAGCATTTT
TRBD2	-	TRBV7-9	TRBJ2-5	CASSLFGSSGIQETQYF	TGTGCCAGCAGCTTATTTGGGTCTAGCGGGATCCAAGAGACCCAGTACTTC
TRBD1	-	TRBV18	TRBJ2-7	CASSRRQGAEEQYF	TGTGCCAGCTCACGACGACAGGGGGCGGAGGAGCAGTACTTC
TRBD2	once	TRBV24-1	TRBJ2-1	CATSDWTRAYNEQFF	TGTGCCACCAGTGATTGGACTAGGGCTTACAATGAGCAGTTCTTC
-	-	TRBV21-1	TRBJ2-7	CASSKSVYEQYF	TGTGCCAGCAGCAAGTCTGTTTACGAGCAGTACTTC
TRBD1	-	TRBV7-9	TRBJ1-5	CASSPGQGNQPQHF	TGTGCCAGCAGCCCAGGACAGGGTAACCAGCCCCAGCATTTT
-	-	TRBV7-2	TRBJ2-7	CASRPGILGGGEQYF	TGTGCCAGCCGGCCCGGTATCCTCGGGGGAGGCGAGCAGTACTTC
TRBD1	-	TRBV30	TRBJ2-7	CAWSATGPEGEQYF	TGTGCCTGGAGTGCGACAGGGCCTGAAGGCGAGCAGTACTTC
-	-	TRBV29-1	TRBJ1-5	CSVMTQGGGSNQPQHF	TGCAGCGTTATGACTCAAGGGGGTGGTAGCAATCAGCCCCAGCATTTT
TRBD1	-	TRBV5-5	TRBJ2-3	CASSLQGAFSTDTQYF	TGTGCCAGCAGCTTGCAGGGGGCGTTTAGCACAGATACGCAGTATTTT
TRBD1	-	TRBV11-2	TRBJ1-1	CASSSDRGTEAFF	TGTGCCAGCAGTTCTGACAGGGGCACTGAAGCTTTCTTT
-	-	TRBV18	TRBJ2-2	CASSPGGTGELFF	TGTGCCAGCTCACCAGGAGGGACCGGGGAGCTGTTTTTT
TRBD2	-	TRBV27	TRBJ2-2	CASSYTSGTNTGELFF	TGTGCCAGCAGTTATACTAGCGGAACGAACACCGGGGAGCTGTTTTTT
-	-	TRBV5-7	TRBJ2-1	CASSRQASSYNEQFF	TGTGCCAGCAGCCGACAGGCGAGCTCCTACAATGAGCAGTTCTTC
TRBD1	-	TRBV19	TRBJ1-1	CASSTTRQGLNTEAFF	TGTGCCAGTAGTACAACCCGACAGGGACTGAACACTGAAGCTTTCTTT
TRBD2	-	TRBV7-9	TRBJ2-3	CASSSTSGSGYTQYF	TGTGCCAGCAGCTCTACTAGCGGGAGCGGGTATACGCAGTATTTT
TRBD1	-	TRBV12-3/TRBV12-4	TRBJ1-2	CASTRDRNYGYTF	TGTGCCAGCACCAGGGACAGGAACTATGGCTACACCTTC
-	-	TRBV30	TRBJ2-6	CAWSVRGVTGANVLTF	TGTGCCTGGAGTGTGCGAGGAGTAACCGGGGCCAACGTCCTGACTTTC
TRBD2	-	TRBV5-1	TRBJ2-7	CASSLAGVDEQYF	TGCGCCAGCAGCCTAGCGGGAGTCGACGAGCAGTACTTC
-	-	TRBV10-3	TRBJ1-4	CAIYNLDSQKLFF	TGTGCCATCTATAATTTGGATAGCCAAAAACTGTTTTTT
-	-	TRBV10-1	TRBJ2-7	CASSEERFPTYEQYF	TGCGCCAGCAGTGAGGAGCGGTTCCCGACCTACGAGCAGTACTTC
-	-	TRBV5-4	TRBJ1-2	CASRFEQAGGYTF	TGTGCCAGCAGATTCGAACAGGCAGGTGGCTACACCTTC
-	-	TRBV6-4	TRBJ1-5	CASSREVDQPQHF	TGTGCCAGCAGTCGAGAAGTGGATCAGCCCCAGCATTTT
-	-	TRBV4-3	TRBJ1-6	CASSQTGVGSPLHF	TGCGCCAGCAGCCAAACGGGGGTAGGTTCACCCCTCCACTTT
-	-	TRBV28	TRBJ2-4	CASSLELSGKDIQYF	TGTGCCAGCAGTTTAGAGTTGTCAGGGAAGGACATTCAGTACTTC
-	-	TRBV28	TRBJ2-6	CASRPGHSGANVLTF	TGTGCCAGCAGGCCGGGACATTCTGGGGCCAACGTCCTGACTTTC
TRBD2	once	TRBV5-6	TRBJ2-5	CASSFSRPGGSLQETQYF	TGTGCCAGCAGCTTCAGCCGCCCGGGCGGGAGCTTACAAGAGACCCAGTACTTC
TRBD2	-	TRBV6-2/TRBV6-3	TRBJ2-7	CASSPRTSAYEQYF	TGTGCCAGCAGCCCCCGGACTAGCGCCTACGAGCAGTACTTC
-	-	TRBV19	TRBJ1-1	CASSIHESGDTEAFF	TGTGCCAGTAGTATTCACGAGTCCGGGGACACTGAAGCTTTCTTT
TRBD2	-	TRBV7-9	TRBJ2-7	CASSSARGGGSYEQYF	TGTGCCAGCAGCTCCGCCCGGGGCGGGGGCTCCTACGAGCAGTACTTC
-	-	TRBV25-1	TRBJ2-1	CASTRGNEQFF	TGTGCCAGCACCAGGGGCAATGAGCAGTTCTTC
TRBD2	once	TRBV12-5	TRBJ2-3	CASGFYLAGFTDTQYF	TGTGCTAGTGGTTTTTACCTAGCGGGGTTCACAGATACGCAGTATTTT
TRBD1	-	TRBV19	TRBJ1-2	CASRPGQGNYGYTF	TGTGCCAGTCGACCGGGACAGGGGAACTATGGCTACACCTTC
-	-	TRBV5-5	TRBJ2-7	CASSLALVTVSDEQYF	TGTGCCAGCAGCTTAGCACTAGTTACGGTTTCAGACGAGCAGTACTTC
-	-	TRBV4-1	TRBJ2-1	CASAGTLSYNEQFF	TGCGCCAGCGCCGGTACTCTCTCCTACAATGAGCAGTTCTTC
TRBD1	-	TRBV5-6	TRBJ2-7	CASSFGTGPDEQYF	TGTGCCAGCAGCTTCGGGACAGGTCCTGACGAGCAGTACTTC
TRBD2	once	TRBV4-3	TRBJ2-1	CASSQDFSGRQFF	TGCGCCAGCAGCCAAGATTTTAGCGGGAGGCAGTTCTTC
TRBD2	-	TRBV6-5	TRBJ2-3	CASSSSGSSDTQYF	TGTGCCAGCAGTTCTAGCGGGAGCTCAGATACGCAGTATTTT
-	-	TRBV7-9	TRBJ2-7	CASSPPGLDRYEQYF	TGTGCCAGCAGCCCTCCCGGGTTAGATCGCTACGAGCAGTACTTC